This passage covers 22 T cell receptor beta chains from one sample sequenced in a study of control samples from healthy donors and cancer patients. Assay used: immunoSEQ multiplex PCR; TCRdb lists only in-frame clones, some missing. The table has around 130,000 clones, 80% to 95% seen once. Sequences were obtained from blood. The receptors were gathered from a man aged 18 to 29 in good health.

The CDR3: CASSIGETYEQYF. CDR3 coding DNA: TGTGCCAGTAGTATAGGCGAAACCTACGAGCAGTACTTC. The chain carries TRBV19 and TRBJ2-7; unclear D gene. This CDR3 region has 13 residues. V was shortened by 1 base and J by 2 bases, with 6 bases between the two germline ends. CDR1 and CDR2 from the germline V gene are LNHDA and SQIVND (reference sequence).

The genes are TRBV12-3 or TRBV12-4 and TRBJ2-1, with 12 bases that match TRBD2. J lost 10 bases, V lost 6 bases, and 4 bases had no gene match. CDR3 length: 13 amino acids. The CDR3 loop is CASSPGTSGEQFF. The CDR3 nucleotides are TGTGCCAGCAGCCCCGGGACTAGCGGGGAGCAGTTCTTC.

The rearrangement uses TRBV10-2 and TRBJ2-5; D may be TRBD1 (5 bases). V was trimmed by 2 bases and J by 5 bases, leaving 15 bases between them. CDR1 is WSHSY, CDR2 SAAADI, per germline. The CDR3 has 15 residues. This CDR3 reads CASSEGVGARETQYF. CDR3 in DNA: TGCGCCAGCAGTGAGGGAGTTGGGGCTCGGGAGACCCAGTACTTC.

The CDR3 DNA is TGTGCCAGCAGTTACGGGGACAGGGGCGTGTATGGCTACACCTTC. Protein: CASSYGDRGVYGYTF. This chain joins TRBV6-6 and TRBJ1-2; 10 nucleotides align to TRBD1. The CDR3 contains 15 residues. V was clipped by 2 bases and J by 5 bases; unmatched bases: 5. Germline CDR1 MNHNY, CDR2 SVGAGI (reference sequence).

The chain employs TRBV6-6 and TRBJ1-1, with D tentatively TRBD1 (5 bases). The CDR3 spans 13 residues. In germline, CDR1 is MNHNY, CDR2 SVGAGI (reference sequence). Trimming took 6 bases from V and 1 from J, leaving 9 bases between them. The DNA of the CDR3 is TGTGCCAGCAGCCAGGGAGGGAACACTGAAGCTTTCTTT. Its protein is CASSQGGNTEAFF.

V is TRBV28 and J is TRBJ1-2, with 9 bases aligning to TRBD1. V lost 1 base, J lost 3 bases, and 6 bases stayed unmatched. Germline V gives CDR1 MDHEN, CDR2 SYDVKM. The CDR3 has 16 residues. CDR3 DNA sequence: TGTGCCAGCAGTTTATATGGGGACAGGGACGACTATGGCTACACCTTC. It yields the protein CASSLYGDRDDYGYTF.

This clone was seen only a few times. V usage is TRBV5-4 and J usage is TRBJ2-1; 12 bases align to TRBD2. The V gene end was trimmed by 1 base and the J gene end by 0 bases; junction bases not matched to a gene: 8. The CDR3 has 19 amino acids. Germline V gene data show CDR1 as SGHNT and CDR2 as YYREEE (reference sequence). As DNA, the CDR3 is TGTGCCAGCAGCTTGCGGGGCCCTAGCGGGAGGGGCTCCTACAATGAGCAGTTCTTC. Protein sequence: CASSLRGPSGRGSYNEQFF.

The table lists this clone with a count of one. This chain connects TRBV30 to TRBJ2-7; D uncertain. The CDR3 totals 12 residues. Germline loops: CDR1 GTSNPN, CDR2 SVGIG (reference sequence). Trimming cost V 0 bases and J 5 bases, with 8 bases left between them. The DNA for the CDR3 is TGTGCCTGGAGTGTACAAAGAAACGAGCAGTACGTC. Its protein is CAWSVQRNEQYV.

The chain employs TRBV3-1 (or the pseudogene TRBV3-2) and TRBJ1-2; D is unresolved. This CDR3 is built from 11 residues. V was shortened by 3 bases and J by 4 bases, with 3 bases between the two germline ends. Germline-derived CDR1 and CDR2 are LGHDT and YNNKEL (reference sequence). CDR3 sequence (DNA): TGTGCCAGCAGCCACACCTATGGCTACACCTTC. It translates to CASSHTYGYTF.

This rearrangement joins TRBV19 to TRBJ1-1; a weak D match, TRBD1 (5 bases). In germline, CDR1 is LNHDA, CDR2 SQIVND (reference sequence). V lost 3 bases and J 0 bases, leaving 23 bases between the germline ends. CDR3 length equals 19 residues. CDR3 region: CASSIQATAGPPMNTEAFF. DNA of the CDR3: TGTGCCAGTAGTATCCAGGCGACAGCCGGGCCCCCAATGAACACTGAAGCTTTCTTT.

The V call is TRBV3-1 (or the pseudogene TRBV3-2), the J call TRBJ2-7; 7 bases map to TRBD2. Germline V gene data show CDR1 as LGHDT and CDR2 as YNNKEL (reference sequence). The CDR3 totals 14 residues. Trimming took 1 base from V and 3 from J; bases not matched to a gene: 3. CDR3 amino acids: CASSQGGGGYEQYV. DNA of the CDR3: TGTGCCAGCAGCCAAGGGGGCGGGGGCTACGAGCAGTACGTC.

The rearrangement links TRBV4-1 to TRBJ2-3; the D call may be TRBD1 or TRBD2 (6 bases each). Looked up from germline, CDR1 is MGHRA and CDR2 is YSYEKL. V lost 3 bases, J lost 4 bases, and 17 bases lay in between. The CDR3 totals 16 residues. The CDR3 region has the DNA TGCGCCAGCAGCCATCCAGGGGAGGTCCGGGCAGATACGCAGTATTTT. Its protein product is CASSHPGEVRADTQYF.

In this sample, this clone turned up once. The chain couples TRBV6-6 to TRBJ2-1, with TRBD1 matching 11 bases. Losses at the gene ends were 5 bases for V and 5 bases for J; bases not matched to a gene: 11. The germline gives CDR1 MNHNY, CDR2 SVGAGI (reference sequence). The CDR3 contains 17 residues. CDR3 DNA: TGTGCCAGCAGTCTCAGACCCGGGACAGGGGGTGACAATGAGCAGTTCTTC. Translated: CASSLRPGTGGDNEQFF.

V usage is TRBV19 and J usage is TRBJ1-5; tentative D call: TRBD1 (5 bases). The CDR3 consists of 12 residues. Trimming cost V 7 bases and J 7 bases, with 11 bases left between them. Looked up from germline, CDR1 is LNHDA and CDR2 is SQIVND (reference sequence). CDR3 loop: CASTAGRQPQHF. The CDR3 DNA reads TGTGCCAGTACCGCAGGGAGACAGCCCCAGCATTTT.

The chain recombines TRBV11-3 with TRBJ1-4; tentatively, D is TRBD1 (5 bases). The CDR3 totals 14 residues. Germline lookup yields CDR1 SGHNT and CDR2 YENEEA. V dropped 1 base and J dropped 5 bases, with 8 bases sitting between them. For the CDR3, the DNA is TGTGCCAGCAGCTTAGGACAGAGGAATGAAAAACTGTTTTTT. Protein sequence: CASSLGQRNEKLFF.

This clone came up once. The chain combines TRBV27 with TRBJ2-1, with TRBD2 matching over 10 bases. This CDR3 region has 15 residues. The germline V gene has CDR1 MNHEY and CDR2 SMNVEV (reference sequence). Trimming took 4 bases from V and 7 from J; bases not matched to a gene: 7. As DNA, the CDR3 is TGTGCCAGCAGTTCCCTAGCGGGGGCCTTTAATGAGCAGTTCTTC. This gives the protein CASSSLAGAFNEQFF.

CDR3 nucleotide sequence: TGCAGTGCTAGTACCTCCGGGACAGGGCAGAAAAACATTCAGTACTTC. Translation: CSASTSGTGQKNIQYF. The rearrangement links TRBV20-1 to TRBJ2-4; 9 bases fit TRBD1. The trim removed 3 bases at V and 4 bases at J, leaving 10 bases unmatched. Germline V CDR1 and CDR2: DFQATT, SNEGSKA (reference sequence). The CDR3 covers 16 residues.

The V and J genes are TRBV25-1 and TRBJ2-1; D gene ambiguous. The CDR3 extends over 14 amino acids. V gave up 3 bases and J gave up 4 bases, with 10 bases separating them. CDR1 MGHDK and CDR2 SYGVNS come from the germline V gene. The CDR3, as DNA: TGTGCCAGCAGTGACGGTTCTATTTACAATGAGCAGTTCTTC. This codes for CASSDGSIYNEQFF.

The chain links TRBV6-6 to TRBJ1-3, with 7 bases aligning to TRBD1. The CDR3 totals 16 residues. Germline CDR1 and CDR2: MNHNY and SVGAGI (reference sequence). After removal of 7 bases from V and 0 bases from J, the junction contained 9 bases not matched to a gene. CDR3 residues: CASIGTGTASGNTIYF. CDR3 DNA sequence: TGTGCCAGCATTGGAACCGGGACAGCCTCTGGAAACACCATATATTTT.

This clone turned up a few times. This chain connects TRBV28 to TRBJ1-6, with D possibly being TRBD1 (6 bases). Between the trimmed V and J ends, which lost 7 bases and 7 bases, there was a span of 20 bases. This CDR3 comprises 16 residues. CDR1 is MDHEN and CDR2 is SYDVKM in the germline V gene. The CDR3: CASTLGGGQGNSPLHF. DNA of the CDR3: TGTGCCAGCACCTTAGGGGGGGGCCAGGGGAATTCACCCCTCCACTTT.

The J gene is TRBJ2-5, the V gene TRBV19, with D tentatively TRBD2 (6 bases). This CDR3 spans 15 amino acids. V dropped 6 bases and J dropped 1 base, with 15 bases sitting between them. The germline V gene encodes CDR1 LNHDA and CDR2 SQIVND (reference sequence). The CDR3 bases are TGTGCCAGTAGCCCAGCGGGCCTAGTCCAAGAGACCCAGTACTTC. Protein product: CASSPAGLVQETQYF.

The rearrangement uses TRBV6-1 and TRBJ2-5; D is perhaps TRBD2 (6 bases). Trimming took 4 bases from V and 3 from J, leaving 18 bases between them. Germline CDR1 MNHNS, CDR2 SASEGT. The CDR3 length is 16 residues. The CDR3 region is CASSGAGTPIKETQYF. The CDR3 coding sequence is TGTGCCAGCAGTGGGGCCGGGACTCCCATTAAAGAGACCCAGTACTTC.